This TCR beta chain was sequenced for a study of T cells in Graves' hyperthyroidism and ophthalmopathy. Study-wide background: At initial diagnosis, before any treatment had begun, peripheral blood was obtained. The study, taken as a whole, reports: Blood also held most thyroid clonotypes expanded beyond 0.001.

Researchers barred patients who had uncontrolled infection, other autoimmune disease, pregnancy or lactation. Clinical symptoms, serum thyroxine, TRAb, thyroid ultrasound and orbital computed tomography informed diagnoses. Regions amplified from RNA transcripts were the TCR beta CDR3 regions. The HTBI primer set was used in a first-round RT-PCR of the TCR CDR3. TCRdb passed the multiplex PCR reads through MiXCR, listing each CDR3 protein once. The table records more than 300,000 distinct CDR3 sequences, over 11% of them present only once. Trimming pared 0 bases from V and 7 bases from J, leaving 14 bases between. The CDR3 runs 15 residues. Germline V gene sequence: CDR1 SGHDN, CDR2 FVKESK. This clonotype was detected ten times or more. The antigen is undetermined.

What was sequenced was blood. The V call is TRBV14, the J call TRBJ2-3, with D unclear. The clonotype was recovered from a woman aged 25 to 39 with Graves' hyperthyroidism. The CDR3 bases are TGTGCCAGCAGCCAAGATAGTAGGGAAGGACATACGCAGTATTTT. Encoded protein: CASSQDSREGHTQYF.